Listed below are T cell receptor beta chains from one sample, sequenced in a study of radiotherapy plus CTLA-4 blockade in lung cancer. Here immunoSEQ multiplex PCR was the method, and the copy in TCRdb shows in-frame clones only, minus some. The sample lists approximately 89,000 clones, roughly 79% occurring once. The sequenced sample was peripheral blood, obtained from a patient treated with radiotherapy plus ipilimumab. The receptor set was obtained from a human donor with non-small cell lung cancer who had a partial response to radiotherapy plus ipilimumab. Some clones in this sample may be carry-over from other donors' samples. CDR3s include the opening cysteine and the closing phenylalanine or tryptophan. D genes are given only for firm matches. Size tells how often a clone was seen (once, few, many) or the class of an expanded clone, and some rows leave it out.

J gene	V gene	clone size	D gene	CDR3 DNA	CDR3 protein
TRBJ2-2	TRBV9	NA	TRBD2	TGTGCCAGCAGCGTAGCCGGGCGGGGGGGAGGCACCGGGGAGCTGTTTTTT	CASSVAGRGGGTGELFF
TRBJ1-5	TRBV18	NA	NA	TGTGCCAGCTCCTCCGGGCCACAGGGAGTAGAGCCCCAGCATTTT	CASSSGPQGVEPQHF
TRBJ2-2	TRBV30	NA	NA	TGTGCCTGGGGCCATGGAGGGGGGGTGTTGGTCACCGGGGAGCTGTTTTTT	CAWGHGGGVLVTGELFF
TRBJ2-1	TRBV6-6	once	TRBD1	TGTGCCAGCAGTTACGGGACCGCAGGGGGCGGTCCGCAGTTCTTC	CASSYGTAGGGPQFF
TRBJ1-6	TRBV10-2	once	NA	TGCGCCAGCAGACCGACAGTAACTAATTCACCCCTCCACTTT	CASRPTVTNSPLHF
TRBJ2-3	TRBV10-3	NA	TRBD1	TGTGCCATCAGTCCCGGGACAGGTGGGGATACGCAGTATTTT	CAISPGTGGDTQYF
TRBJ2-3	TRBV4-2	NA	TRBD2	TGTGCCAGCAGCCAGGACCCTGGGCGGGGGGCGACAGATACGCAGTATTTT	CASSQDPGRGATDTQYF
TRBJ2-7	TRBV29-1	NA	NA	TGCAGCGTTGGGAGTGATTACGAGCAGTACTTC	CSVGSDYEQYF
TRBJ1-2	TRBV18	once	TRBD1	TGTGCCAGCTCACGGACAGGAGGAGGCTACACCTTC	CASSRTGGGYTF
TRBJ2-3	TRBV7-2	NA	TRBD2	TGTGCCAGCAGCCTTCAGACTAGCGGGGGAGTGATAGATACGCAGTATTTT	CASSLQTSGGVIDTQYF
TRBJ1-5	TRBV29-1	NA	NA	TGCAGCGCCGCCGGGAGACATAGCAATCAGCCCCAGCATTTT	CSAAGRHSNQPQHF
TRBJ2-3	TRBV11-2	NA	TRBD2	TGTGCCAGCAGCTTTGGCGGGGGAGGGAGTGTAGATACGCAGTATTTT	CASSFGGGGSVDTQYF
TRBJ2-1	TRBV10-3	NA	NA	TGTGCCATCAGCCCGTGGGAGGATGCCATCCCTTACAATGAGCAGTTCTTC	CAISPWEDAIPYNEQFF
TRBJ1-1	TRBV30	once	NA	TGTGCCTTGCTACCCAAGGGCGGACAATCGAAGACTGAAGCTTTCTTT	CALLPKGGQSKTEAFF
TRBJ2-7	TRBV7-3	NA	TRBD1	TGTGCCAGCAGCTTAATTTCGTTCCCGACAGGGGGTTCCTATAACGAGCAGTACTTC	CASSLISFPTGGSYNEQYF
TRBJ1-5	TRBV7-2	NA	TRBD1	TGTGCCAGCAGCTTCCGGACAGGGGGGAATCAGCCCCAGCATTTT	CASSFRTGGNQPQHF
TRBJ2-7	TRBV6-5	NA	NA	TGTGCCAGCAGCCACAGGGACGGCTACGAGCAGTACTTC	CASSHRDGYEQYF
TRBJ2-7	TRBV9	few	NA	TGTGCCAGCAGCGTAGATACGGGAGCAGGCTCCTACGAGCAGTACTTC	CASSVDTGAGSYEQYF
TRBJ2-4	TRBV7-2	NA	NA	TGTGCCAGCAGGGGCAGGGGCTACATTCAGTACTTC	CASRGRGYIQYF
TRBJ1-4	TRBV27	NA	TRBD1	TGTGCCAGCAGTTCAGACAGGGGTTCTAATGAAAAACTGTTTTTT	CASSSDRGSNEKLFF
TRBJ2-7	TRBV5-5	NA	NA	TGTGCCAGCAGTTCGGGACTTAGCTCCTACGAGCAGTACTTC	CASSSGLSSYEQYF
TRBJ2-1	TRBV5-1	once	TRBD2	TGCGCCAGCAGCCGCCGGACTAGCGGGGGAGCCTACAATGAGCAGTTCTTC	CASSRRTSGGAYNEQFF
TRBJ1-2	TRBV7-9	NA	NA	TGTGCCAGCAGCTTAGGTAATACAGCTAACTATGGCTACACCTTC	CASSLGNTANYGYTF
TRBJ1-6	TRBV5-1	NA	TRBD1	TGCGCCAGCAGCCCGCAAGGACAGGCCTATAATTCACCCCTCCACTTT	CASSPQGQAYNSPLHF
TRBJ1-5	TRBV7-2	NA	NA	TGTGCCAGCAGCTCGATAAAGGGGTTTCAGCCCCAGCATTTT	CASSSIKGFQPQHF
TRBJ2-5	TRBV6-6	NA	NA	TGTGCCAGCAGTTACCAAAGCGTGGAGACCCAGTACTTC	CASSYQSVETQYF
TRBJ2-7	TRBV4-1	few	TRBD2	TGCGCCAGCAGCCAAGATTGGCTAGCGGGGGGGATGAGGGAGCAGTACTTC	CASSQDWLAGGMREQYF
TRBJ1-5	TRBV2	NA	TRBD1	TGTGCCAGCCAGACAGGGCTTAGCAATCAGCCCCAGCATTTT	CASQTGLSNQPQHF
TRBJ1-1	TRBV19	NA	NA	TGTGCCAGTAGGGAACAGGGAGCGGTGAACACTGAAGCTTTCTTT	CASREQGAVNTEAFF
TRBJ2-3	TRBV5-1	NA	TRBD2	TGCGCCAGCAGCTTAGCGGGGGCCACAGATACGCAGTATTTT	CASSLAGATDTQYF
TRBJ2-1	TRBV5-1	NA	TRBD2	TGCGCCAGCAGCTTGGGACTAGCGGGGGACGAGCAGTTCTTC	CASSLGLAGDEQFF
TRBJ2-1	TRBV9	NA	TRBD2	TGTGCCAGCAGCGGGGGGGGGAGCTCCTACAATGAGCAGTTCTTC	CASSGGGSSYNEQFF
TRBJ2-7	TRBV29-1	NA	NA	TGCAGCGTTGGCGGACAGAGCTCCTACGAGCAGTACTTC	CSVGGQSSYEQYF
TRBJ2-2	TRBV2	few	TRBD2	TGTGCCAGCAGTGATGAGGAGACTAGCGGGGCGAACACCGGGGAGCTGTTTTTT	CASSDEETSGANTGELFF
TRBJ2-1	TRBV29-1	NA	NA	TGCAGCGATTCTAGCATCTCGGGCAATGAGCAGTTCTTC	CSDSSISGNEQFF
TRBJ2-7	TRBV6-5	once	TRBD2	TGTGCCAGCAGTGTGACTAGCGGGGGGTCGACCGAGCAGTACTTC	CASSVTSGGSTEQYF
TRBJ1-6	TRBV7-2	NA	TRBD1	TGTGCCGGCAGCTCGGGACAGTTTTCACCCCTCCACTTT	CAGSSGQFSPLHF
TRBJ2-7	TRBV19	NA	NA	TGTGCCAGTAGAGACACAGGGGGGGGCTCCTACGAGCAGTACTTC	CASRDTGGGSYEQYF
TRBJ1-3	TRBV7-2	NA	NA	TGTGCCAGCAGCTCTCGTGGGGGCAGGAACACCATATATTTT	CASSSRGGRNTIYF
TRBJ1-2	TRBV7-2	NA	TRBD1	TGTGCCAGCAGCCCCGTTACAGGGGACGAAGCTAACTATGGCTACACCTTC	CASSPVTGDEANYGYTF
TRBJ2-5	TRBV6-5	NA	NA	TGTGCCAGCAGTTACGGGCTAAGTGGAGAGACCCAGTACTTC	CASSYGLSGETQYF
TRBJ2-7	TRBV7-2	NA	TRBD2	TGTGCCAGCAGCTTAGGCCTTAGGGAGGGCGAGCAGTACTTC	CASSLGLREGEQYF
TRBJ1-1	TRBV5-6	few	NA	TGTGCCAGCAGCATAAGGAGGGCTGAAGCTTTCTTT	CASSIRRAEAFF
TRBJ1-3	TRBV11-3	once	NA	TGTGCCAGCAGCCTGACAGGTGTCTCTGGAAACACCATATATTTT	CASSLTGVSGNTIYF
TRBJ1-1	TRBV11-1	NA	TRBD1	TGTGCCAGCAGGAAGGACAGGGTGCAAGCGACCGAAGCTTTCTTT	CASRKDRVQATEAFF
TRBJ2-7	TRBV27	NA	NA	TGTGCCAGCAGTCAGCTCGGGCGGACAGCCTACGAGCAGTACTTC	CASSQLGRTAYEQYF
TRBJ1-2	TRBV6-1	NA	NA	TGTGCCAGCAGTGAACGCGCGTTTGGCTACACCTTC	CASSERAFGYTF
TRBJ1-2	TRBV7-9	NA	NA	TGTGCCAGCAGCTTAGATCAGGGCTGGGGCTACACCTTC	CASSLDQGWGYTF
TRBJ2-2	TRBV10-3	few	NA	TGTGCCATCAGCGGCGGGATCCGCCGGACTACCGGGGAGCTGTTTTTT	CAISGGIRRTTGELFF
TRBJ2-1	TRBV5-1	NA	NA	TGCGCCAGCAGCTTGGCGGGGGGCACTGAGCAGTTCTTC	CASSLAGGTEQFF
TRBJ1-3	TRBV7-9	NA	NA	TGTGCCAGCAGCTTATCCGTCTCTGGAAACACCATATATTTT	CASSLSVSGNTIYF
TRBJ1-1	TRBV5-1	NA	NA	TGCGCCAGCAGGTTCGGTGGGCAGCTAAACACTGAAGCTTTCTTT	CASRFGGQLNTEAFF
TRBJ1-1	TRBV6-4	NA	NA	TGTGCCAGCAGTGACTCCGTGGGGAGGGTTGGCACTGAAGCTTTCTTT	CASSDSVGRVGTEAFF
TRBJ2-3	TRBV7-2	NA	NA	TGTGCCAGCAGCTTTCTGCGGGGAAGCACAGATACGCAGTATTTT	CASSFLRGSTDTQYF
TRBJ2-3	TRBV5-4	NA	TRBD2	TGTGCCAGCAGCCACTTCTTGCGGGGGGGCGTAGATACGCAGTATTTT	CASSHFLRGGVDTQYF
TRBJ2-7	TRBV9	NA	TRBD1	TGTGCCAGCAGCGTAGCTACACAGGGGGGCGAGCAGTACTTC	CASSVATQGGEQYF